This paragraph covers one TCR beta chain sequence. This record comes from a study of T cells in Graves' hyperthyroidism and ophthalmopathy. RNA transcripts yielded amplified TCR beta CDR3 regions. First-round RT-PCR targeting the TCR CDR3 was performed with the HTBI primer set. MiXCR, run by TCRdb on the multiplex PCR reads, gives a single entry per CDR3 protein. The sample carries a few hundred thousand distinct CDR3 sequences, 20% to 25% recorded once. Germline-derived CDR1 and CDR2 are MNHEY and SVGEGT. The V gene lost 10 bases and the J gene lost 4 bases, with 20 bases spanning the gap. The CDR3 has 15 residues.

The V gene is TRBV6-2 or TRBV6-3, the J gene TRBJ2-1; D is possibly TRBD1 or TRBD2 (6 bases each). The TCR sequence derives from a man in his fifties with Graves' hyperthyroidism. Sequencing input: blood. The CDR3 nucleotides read TGTGCCACTTCCCTTGGAGGGGGAGGATACAATGAGCAGTTCTTC. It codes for CATSLGGGGYNEQFF.